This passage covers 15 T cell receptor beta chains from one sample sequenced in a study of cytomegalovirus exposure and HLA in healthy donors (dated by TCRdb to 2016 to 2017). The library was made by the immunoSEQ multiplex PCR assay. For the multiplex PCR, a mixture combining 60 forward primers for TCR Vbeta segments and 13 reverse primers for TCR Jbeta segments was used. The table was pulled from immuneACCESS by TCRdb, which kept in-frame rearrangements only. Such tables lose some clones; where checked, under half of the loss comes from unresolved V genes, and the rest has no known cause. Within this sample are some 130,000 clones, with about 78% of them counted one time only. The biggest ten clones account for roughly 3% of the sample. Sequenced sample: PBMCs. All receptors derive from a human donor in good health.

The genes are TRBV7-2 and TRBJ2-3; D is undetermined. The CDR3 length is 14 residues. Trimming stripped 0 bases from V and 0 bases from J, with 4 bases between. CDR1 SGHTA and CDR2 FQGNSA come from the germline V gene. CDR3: CASSLAVSTDTQYF. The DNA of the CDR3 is TGTGCCAGCAGCTTAGCCGTTAGCACAGATACGCAGTATTTT. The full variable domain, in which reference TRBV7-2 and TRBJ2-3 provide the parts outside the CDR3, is GAGVSQSPSNKVTEKGKDVELRCDPISGHTALYWYRQSLGQGLEFLIYFQGNSAPDKSGLPSDRFSAERTGGSVSTLTIQRTQQEDSAVYLCASSLAVSTDTQYFGPGTRLTVL.

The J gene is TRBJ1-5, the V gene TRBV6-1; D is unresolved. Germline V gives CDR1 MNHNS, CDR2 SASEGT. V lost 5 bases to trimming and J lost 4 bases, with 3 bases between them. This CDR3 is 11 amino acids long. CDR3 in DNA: TGTGCCAGCAGTCTTAATCAGCCCCAGCATTTT. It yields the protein CASSLNQPQHF.

The CDR3 loop reads CASSRGQGPTGNTIYF. Written as DNA, the CDR3 is TGTGCCAGCAGCCGTGGACAGGGACCAACGGGAAACACCATATATTTT. The rearrangement joins TRBV6-6 to TRBJ1-3, with 8 bases matching TRBD1. V lost 6 bases, J lost 4 bases, and 11 bases stayed unmatched. The CDR3 is made up of 16 amino acids. The germline gives CDR1 MNHNY, CDR2 SVGAGI (reference sequence).

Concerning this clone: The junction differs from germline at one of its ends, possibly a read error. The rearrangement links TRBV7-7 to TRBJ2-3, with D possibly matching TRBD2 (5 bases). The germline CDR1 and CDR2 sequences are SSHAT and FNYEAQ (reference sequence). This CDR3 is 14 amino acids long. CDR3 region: CASRLTRFADTQYF. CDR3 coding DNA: TGTGCTAGCAGGCTCACTAGATTCGCAGATACGCAGTATTTT.

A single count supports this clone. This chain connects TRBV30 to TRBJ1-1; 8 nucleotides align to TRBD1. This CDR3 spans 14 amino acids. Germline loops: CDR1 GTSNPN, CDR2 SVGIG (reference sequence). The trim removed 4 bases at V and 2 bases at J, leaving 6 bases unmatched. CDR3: CAWIPGGKNTEAFF. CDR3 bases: TGTGCCTGGATCCCAGGGGGCAAAAACACTGAAGCTTTCTTT.

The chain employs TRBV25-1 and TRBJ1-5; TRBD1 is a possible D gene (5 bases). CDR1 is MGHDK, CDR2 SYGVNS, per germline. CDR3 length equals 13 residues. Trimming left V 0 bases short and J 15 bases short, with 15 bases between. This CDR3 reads CASSEYDSTKWHF. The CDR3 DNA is TGTGCCAGCAGTGAATACGACAGCACGAAATGGCATTTT.

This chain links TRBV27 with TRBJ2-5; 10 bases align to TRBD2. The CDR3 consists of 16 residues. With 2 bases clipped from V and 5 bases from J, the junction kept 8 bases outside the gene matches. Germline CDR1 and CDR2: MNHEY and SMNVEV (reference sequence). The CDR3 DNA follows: TGTGCCAGCAGTTTAGGTGGGAGCGGGGGGGCGGAGACCCAGTACTTC. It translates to CASSLGGSGGAETQYF.

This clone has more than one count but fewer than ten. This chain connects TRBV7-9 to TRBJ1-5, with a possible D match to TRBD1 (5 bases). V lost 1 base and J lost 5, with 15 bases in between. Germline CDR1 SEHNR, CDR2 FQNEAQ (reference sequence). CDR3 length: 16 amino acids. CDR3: CASSLGEGEGHQPQHF. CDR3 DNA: TGTGCCAGCAGCTTAGGCGAAGGGGAGGGCCATCAGCCCCAGCATTTT. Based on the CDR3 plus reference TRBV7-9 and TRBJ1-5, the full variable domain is DTGVSQNPRHKITKRGQNVTFRCDPISEHNRLYWYRQTLGQGPEFLTYFQNEAQLEKSRLLSDRFSAERPKGSFSTLEIQRTEQGDSAMYLCASSLGEGEGHQPQHFGDGTRLSIL.

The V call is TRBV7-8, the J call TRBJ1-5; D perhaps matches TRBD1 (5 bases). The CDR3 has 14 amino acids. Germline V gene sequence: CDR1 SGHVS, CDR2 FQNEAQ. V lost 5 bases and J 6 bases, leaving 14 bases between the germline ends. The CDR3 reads CASSKRGFSQPQHF. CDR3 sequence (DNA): TGTGCCAGCAGCAAAAGGGGTTTCAGTCAGCCCCAGCATTTT.

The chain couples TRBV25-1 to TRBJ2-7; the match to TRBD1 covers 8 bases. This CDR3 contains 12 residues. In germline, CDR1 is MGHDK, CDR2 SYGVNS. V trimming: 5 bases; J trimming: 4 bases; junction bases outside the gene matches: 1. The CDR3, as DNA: TGTGCCAGCAGTCGACAGGGGTACGAGCAGTACTTC. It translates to CASSRQGYEQYF.

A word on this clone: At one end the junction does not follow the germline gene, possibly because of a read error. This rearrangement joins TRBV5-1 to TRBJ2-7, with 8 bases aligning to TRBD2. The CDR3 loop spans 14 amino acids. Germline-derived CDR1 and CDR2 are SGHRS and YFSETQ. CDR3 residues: CASRLGAGGPEQYF. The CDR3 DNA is TGCGCCAGCAGGTTGGGGGCGGGAGGTCCCGAGCAGTACTTC.

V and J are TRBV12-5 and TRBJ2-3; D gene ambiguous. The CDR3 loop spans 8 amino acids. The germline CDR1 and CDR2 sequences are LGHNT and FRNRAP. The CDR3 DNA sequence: TGTGCCCTCGGTACGCAGTATTTT. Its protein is CALGTQYF.

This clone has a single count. CDR3 nucleotides: TGTGCCAGCAGCTTGTACGGGAGGGGGGATCAGCCCCAGCATTTT. Translated, it gives CASSLYGRGDQPQHF. This chain links TRBV5-6 with TRBJ1-5; weak D call: TRBD1 (6 bases). Germline V CDR1 and CDR2: SGHDT, YYEEEE. V lost 1 base and J lost 5, with 13 bases in between. The CDR3 has 15 residues. The whole variable domain, remainder taken from reference TRBV5-6 and TRBJ1-5, is DAGVTQSPTHLIKTRGQQVTLRCSPKSGHDTVSWYQQALGQGPQFIFQYYEEEERQRGNFPDRFSGHQFPNYSSELNVNALLLGDSALYLCASSLYGRGDQPQHFGDGTRLSIL.

CDR3 nucleotide sequence: TGTGCCAGCAGTTTCGAGGGCCCCACAGATACGCAGTATTTT. Protein product: CASSFEGPTDTQYF. The chain is built from TRBV27 and TRBJ2-3, with D possibly TRBD2 on 5 matching bases. Between the trimmed V and J ends, which lost 3 bases and 2 bases, there was a span of 9 bases. The CDR3 has 14 residues. Germline V gene sequence: CDR1 MNHEY, CDR2 SMNVEV (reference sequence).

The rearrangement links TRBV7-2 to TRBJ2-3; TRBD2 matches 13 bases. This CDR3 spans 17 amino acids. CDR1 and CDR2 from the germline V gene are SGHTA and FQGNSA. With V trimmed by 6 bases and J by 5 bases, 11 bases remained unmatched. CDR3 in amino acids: CASSTTSGGRERDTQYF. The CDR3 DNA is TGTGCCAGCAGTACGACTAGCGGGGGGAGGGAGCGAGATACGCAGTATTTT.